The 25 T cell receptor beta chains presented below share a single source sample, sequenced in a study of T cells in localized non-small cell lung cancer. Repertoires were generated with immunoSEQ multiplex PCR, while TCRdb's copy carries only in-frame clones and drops some. This table holds 1,500 to 2,000 clones, 20% to 30% found once. This material consisted of normal lung tissue next to the tumor, taken before any cancer treatment. These receptors all stem from a male donor at least 60 years old with stage II lung adenocarcinoma.

This chain links TRBV18 with TRBJ1-2; D unresolved. Per germline, CDR1 KGHSH and CDR2 LQKENI. V was clipped by 2 bases and J by 3 bases, with 10 bases between them. The CDR3 is 14 amino acids. CDR3 amino acids: CASSPTAVDYGYTF. As DNA, the CDR3 is TGTGCCAGCTCACCAACAGCGGTGGACTATGGCTACACCTTC.

CDR3 in amino acids: CASSPETGRQPQHF. DNA for the CDR3: TGCGCCAGCAGCCCCGAGACAGGGCGTCAGCCCCAGCATTTT. The V gene is TRBV5-1, the J gene TRBJ1-5; TRBD1 matches 7 bases. The length of the CDR3 is 14 residues. The V gene end was trimmed by 4 bases and the J gene end by 6 bases; junction bases not matched to a gene: 7. Germline V lookup: CDR1 SGHRS, CDR2 YFSETQ.

This clone was seen a few times. The V and J genes are TRBV6-8 and TRBJ2-2; weak D call: TRBD1 (5 bases). Between the trimmed V and J ends, which lost 5 bases and 7 bases, there was a span of 8 bases. CDR1 MNHGY and CDR2 SAAAGT come from the germline V gene. This CDR3 is 12 amino acids long. The CDR3 reads CASSTRDGELFF. CDR3 bases: TGTGCCAGCAGTACCAGGGACGGGGAGCTGTTTTTT.

V usage is TRBV14 and J usage is TRBJ1-1; no clear D gene. The CDR3 has 12 residues. V was clipped by 4 bases and J by 9 bases, with 12 bases between them. The germline V gene has CDR1 SGHDN and CDR2 FVKESK. Here the CDR3 reads CASSPPEGQAFF. CDR3 in DNA: TGTGCCAGCAGCCCGCCAGAGGGTCAAGCTTTCTTT.

This clone occurred a few times. The rearrangement uses TRBV11-3 and TRBJ1-4, with TRBD1 identical over 11 bases. The CDR3 has 15 amino acids. V gave up 2 bases and J gave up 10 bases; unmatched junction bases: 6. Looked up from germline, CDR1 is SGHNT and CDR2 is YENEEA. The CDR3 loop reads CASSLYGQGAIKLFF. The CDR3 DNA sequence: TGTGCCAGCAGCTTATATGGACAGGGGGCTATAAAACTGTTTTTT.

This clone was found a few times. The V gene is TRBV7-6, the J gene TRBJ2-1; 11 bases agree with TRBD2. CDR1 is SGHVS and CDR2 is FNYEAQ in the germline V gene. The CDR3 extends over 19 amino acids. The ends lost 2 bases at V and 2 bases at J; junction bases unmatched: 11. This CDR3 is CASSLNGGSGRVAYNEQFF. DNA for the CDR3: TGTGCCAGCAGCTTAAACGGGGGTAGCGGGAGGGTGGCCTACAATGAGCAGTTCTTC.

About this clone: In the same sample, other DNA sequences code for this CDR3. This rearrangement joins TRBV18 to TRBJ1-5; D remains unclear. Germline CDR1 is KGHSH and CDR2 is LQKENI. V gave up 3 bases and J gave up 4 bases, with 10 bases separating them. This CDR3 has 14 amino acids. The CDR3 DNA sequence: TGTGCCAGCTCACCGCCGGGAGAAAATCAGCCCCAGCATTTT. Its protein product is CASSPPGENQPQHF.

This clone is judged medium-sized. The rearrangement uses TRBV1 and TRBJ2-1; the DNA was not used to check the table's D call, TRBD1. TRBV1 is recorded as a pseudogene. The length of the CDR3 is 15 residues. In DNA form, the CDR3 reads TGCACCAGCAGCCCTCGACAGGGGTTCGACAATGAGCAGTTCTTC. Its protein is CTSSPRQGFDNEQFF.

This clone was counted between two and nine times. The rearrangement links TRBV28 to TRBJ1-5; 7 nucleotides align to TRBD1. The junction had 13 bases not matched to a gene; V was cut back by 8 bases and J by 0 bases. Per the germline V gene, CDR1 is MDHEN and CDR2 is SYDVKM. This CDR3 region has 17 residues. For the CDR3, the DNA is TGTGCCAGCCAGGGACAGCTAGGTCTACATAGCAATCAGCCCCAGCATTTT. Protein sequence: CASQGQLGLHSNQPQHF.

This clone is medium-sized. The gene calls are TRBV1 and TRBJ1-3. TRBV1 is assigned pseudogene status. CDR3 length: 14 amino acids. The CDR3 bases are TGCACCAGCAGCCCGGGACGGGGGAAGGGGACCATATATTTT. It specifies CTSSPGRGKGTIYF.

This chain uses TRBV5-1 with TRBJ1-2; D possibly corresponds to TRBD1 (6 bases). This CDR3 has 15 amino acids. V was shortened by 4 bases and J by 0 bases, with 13 bases between the two germline ends. Germline lookup yields CDR1 SGHRS and CDR2 YFSETQ. The CDR3 spells CASSPSGATNYGYTF. CDR3 DNA sequence: TGCGCCAGCAGCCCCTCGGGGGCTACTAACTATGGCTACACCTTC.

This chain connects TRBV6-8 to TRBJ2-2; D is unclear. The CDR3 sequence is 14 residues long. Trimming took 4 bases from V and 12 from J, leaving 18 bases between them. Germline lookup yields CDR1 MNHGY and CDR2 SAAAGT. CDR3 protein: CASSSPRALRQLFF. CDR3 DNA sequence: TGTGCCAGCAGTTCCCCACGCGCCCTACGTCAGCTGTTTTTT.

This clone is judged large. This rearrangement joins TRBV15 to TRBJ1-5; possibly TRBD1 for D (5 bases). CDR3 length equals 15 residues. Trimming took off 1 base at V and 6 bases at J, with 13 bases between the two ends. Germline values: CDR1 LNHNV, CDR2 YYDKDF (reference sequence). The CDR3 sequence is CATSRGQGDAQPQHF. The DNA for the CDR3 is TGTGCCACCAGCAGAGGTCAGGGAGATGCTCAGCCCCAGCATTTT.

This clone ranks as medium-sized. The chain employs TRBV6-8 and TRBJ2-7; no clear D. The ends were cut back, 8 bases at V and 3 bases at J, with 17 bases in the middle. CDR1 is MNHGY, CDR2 SAAAGT, per germline. The CDR3 length is 14 residues. The CDR3 loop is CASSSVRTLYEQYF. The CDR3 DNA is TGTGCCAGCTCCTCAGTGCGTACTCTCTACGAGCAGTACTTC.

CDR3 coding DNA: TGTGCCAGTAGTGTTGGTGGCAGGCTGGGGGAGCAGTACTTC. It translates to CASSVGGRLGEQYF. J is TRBJ2-7 and V is TRBV19, with no clear D. The CDR3 has 14 residues. The germline V gene encodes CDR1 LNHDA and CDR2 SQIVND (reference sequence). V was trimmed by 5 bases and J by 7 bases, leaving 18 bases between them.

The rearrangement joins TRBV18 to TRBJ2-5, with unresolved D. Deletions cut 6 bases from V and 6 bases from J, with 17 bases between. This CDR3 has 14 amino acids. CDR1 is KGHSH and CDR2 is LQKENI in the germline V gene. Written as DNA, the CDR3 is TGTGCCAGCTCCCCGTCTTTTGAAAAGAAGACCCAGTACTTC. Amino acids: CASSPSFEKKTQYF.

The chain is built from TRBV9 and TRBJ1-4, with a tentative D call TRBD1 (5 bases). The ends were cut back, 4 bases at V and 0 bases at J, with 10 bases in the middle. This CDR3 contains 15 residues. The germline V gene has CDR1 SGDLS and CDR2 YYNGEE. The CDR3 DNA is TGTGCCAGCAGCTCCGACAGATCAACTAATGAAAAACTGTTTTTT. This translates into CASSSDRSTNEKLFF.

This chain uses TRBV19 with TRBJ2-5; D perhaps matches TRBD2 (7 bases). CDR3 length: 16 residues. Trimming left V 6 bases short and J 1 base short, with 18 bases between. Germline loops: CDR1 LNHDA, CDR2 SQIVND (reference sequence). The CDR3 DNA reads TGTGCCAGTAGAAGGGGGGGGGCTCCTTCCCAAGAGACCCAGTACTTC. It is translated as CASRRGGAPSQETQYF. Full variable domain (remainder filled in from reference TRBV19 and TRBJ2-5): DGGITQSPKYLFRKEGQNVTLSCEQNLNHDAMYWYRQDPGQGLRLIYYSQIVNDFQKGDIAEGYSVSREKKESFPLTVTSAQKNPTAFYLCASRRGGAPSQETQYFGPGTRLLVL.

The V call is TRBV29-1, the J call TRBJ2-5; a possible D gene is TRBD2 (7 bases). Germline V gene data show CDR1 as SQVTM and CDR2 as ANQGSEA. This CDR3 is 13 amino acids long. With 6 bases removed from V and 9 bases from J, the gap between germline ends came to 20 bases. CDR3 coding DNA: TGCAGCGTCTTTGAAGGGGGAGGGAGTCCCCAGTACTTC. This sequence encodes CSVFEGGGSPQYF.

J is TRBJ2-5 and V is TRBV19; 8 nucleotides line up with TRBD2. The CDR3 covers 13 residues. The junction had 1 base not matched to a gene; V was cut back by 2 bases and J by 5 bases. Germline CDR1 reads LNHDA; CDR2 reads SQIVND (reference sequence). Written as DNA, the CDR3 is TGTGCCAGTAGTATACGGGAGGGGGAGACCCAGTACTTC. Translation: CASSIREGETQYF.

V and J are TRBV29-1 and TRBJ1-1; the D gene is possibly TRBD1 (5 bases). Germline V gene data show CDR1 as SQVTM and CDR2 as ANQGSEA. CDR3 length: 14 residues. V was clipped by 6 bases and J by 1 base, with 15 bases between them. CDR3 region: CSVPGSQGNTEAFF. As DNA, the CDR3 is TGCAGCGTCCCCGGGTCCCAGGGGAACACTGAAGCTTTCTTT.

The rearrangement uses TRBV2 and TRBJ2-4, with a tentative D call TRBD1 (5 bases). The length of the CDR3 is 16 residues. The germline V and J ends were trimmed by 2 bases and 12 bases, with 23 bases remaining between them. Per the germline V gene, CDR1 is SNHLY and CDR2 is FYNNEI. The CDR3 DNA follows: TGTGCCAGCAGTGAAATACAGGCAGGGCCCCAGGACCCTCAGTACTTC. Translated: CASSEIQAGPQDPQYF.

The V gene is TRBV29-1, the J gene TRBJ2-2, with 10 bases identical to TRBD1. This CDR3 comprises 14 residues. Germline V gene data show CDR1 as SQVTM and CDR2 as ANQGSEA. Trimming at V came to 1 base and at J to 7 bases, leaving 3 bases not matched to a gene. The chain's CDR3 is CSVEGTGGGGELFF. The CDR3 DNA reads TGCAGCGTTGAAGGGACAGGGGGTGGCGGGGAGCTGTTTTTT.

This chain links TRBV18 with TRBJ1-5; D uncertain. The CDR3 has 13 amino acids. Germline V lookup: CDR1 KGHSH, CDR2 LQKENI. The germline V and J ends were trimmed by 4 bases and 4 bases, with 8 bases remaining between them. As DNA, the CDR3 is TGTGCCAGCTCACTATCTGAGAATCAGCCCCAGCATTTT. It encodes CASSLSENQPQHF.

The chain links TRBV9 to TRBJ1-2; D is unclear. CDR1 is SGDLS, CDR2 YYNGEE, per germline. The CDR3 contains 15 residues. The ends were cut back, 6 bases at V and 3 bases at J, with 18 bases in the middle. Written as DNA, the CDR3 is TGTGCCAGCAATGAGGTGTCAGCCTGGGACTATGGCTACACCTTC. Its translation is CASNEVSAWDYGYTF.